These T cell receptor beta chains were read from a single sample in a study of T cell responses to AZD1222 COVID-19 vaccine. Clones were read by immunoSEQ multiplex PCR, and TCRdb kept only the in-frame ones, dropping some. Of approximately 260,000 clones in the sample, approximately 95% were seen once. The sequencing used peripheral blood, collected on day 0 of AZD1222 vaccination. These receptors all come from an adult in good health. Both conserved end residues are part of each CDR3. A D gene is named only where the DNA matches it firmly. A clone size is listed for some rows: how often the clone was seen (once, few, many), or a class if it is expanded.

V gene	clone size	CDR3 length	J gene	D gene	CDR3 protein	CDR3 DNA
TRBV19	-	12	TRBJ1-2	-	CASQRSIYGYTF	TGTGCCAGTCAAAGATCAATCTATGGCTACACCTTC
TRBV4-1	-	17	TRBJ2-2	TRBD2	CASSQGIAGGITGELFF	TGCGCCAGCAGCCAAGGAATAGCGGGAGGAATCACCGGGGAGCTGTTTTTT
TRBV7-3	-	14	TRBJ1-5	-	CASSSRSPNQPQHF	TGTGCCAGCAGCTCCAGATCACCCAATCAGCCCCAGCATTTT
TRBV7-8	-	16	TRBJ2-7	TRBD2	CASSLVGGGPVYEQYF	TGTGCCAGCAGCTTAGTTGGGGGAGGGCCAGTTTACGAGCAGTACTTC
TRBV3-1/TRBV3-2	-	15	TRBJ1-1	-	CASSPPRGSNTEAFF	TGTGCCAGCAGCCCTCCCCGGGGGAGTAACACTGAAGCTTTCTTT
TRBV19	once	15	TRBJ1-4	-	CASSIGGMRNEKLFF	TGTGCCAGTAGTATAGGAGGAATGAGGAATGAAAAACTGTTTTTT
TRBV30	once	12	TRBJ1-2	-	CAWSVSGNGYTF	TGTGCCTGGAGTGTTTCGGGAAATGGCTACACCTTC
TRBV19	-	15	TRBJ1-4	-	CASGEKGLSNEKLFF	TGTGCCAGCGGAGAAAAGGGACTCTCTAATGAAAAACTGTTTTTT
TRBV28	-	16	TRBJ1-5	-	CASSLLGGQGNQPQHF	TGTGCCAGCAGTTTATTGGGGGGCCAGGGCAATCAGCCCCAGCATTTT
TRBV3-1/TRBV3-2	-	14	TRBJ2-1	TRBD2	CASSKLAGVSEQFF	TGTGCCAGCAGCAAACTAGCGGGAGTAAGTGAGCAGTTCTTC
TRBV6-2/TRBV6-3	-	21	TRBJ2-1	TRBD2	CASSYSGTSGKRGYSYNEQFF	TGTGCCAGCAGTTACTCCGGGACTAGCGGGAAGAGGGGTTACTCCTACAATGAGCAGTTCTTC
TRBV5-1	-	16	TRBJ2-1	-	CASSPKMDRVEDEQFF	TGCGCCAGCAGCCCGAAAATGGACCGGGTGGAGGATGAGCAGTTCTTC
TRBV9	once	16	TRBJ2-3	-	CASSAGTLPSTDTQYF	TGTGCCAGCAGCGCCGGGACTCTCCCCAGCACAGATACGCAGTATTTT
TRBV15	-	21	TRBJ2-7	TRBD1	CATSRDRSGQGPLRGTIEQYF	TGTGCCACCAGCAGAGATCGGTCGGGACAGGGGCCGCTCAGGGGGACTATCGAGCAGTACTTC
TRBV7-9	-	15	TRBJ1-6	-	CASRHSGTGHSPLHF	TGTGCCAGCAGGCATTCCGGGACGGGACATTCACCCCTCCACTTT
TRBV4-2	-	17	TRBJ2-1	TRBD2	CASSPTPGTTVPHEQFF	TGTGCCAGCAGCCCAACGCCCGGGACTACCGTCCCACATGAGCAGTTCTTC
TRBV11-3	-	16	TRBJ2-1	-	CASSLGVTAGYNEQFF	TGTGCCAGCAGCTTAGGCGTCACGGCGGGCTACAATGAGCAGTTCTTC
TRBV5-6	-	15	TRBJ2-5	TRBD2	CASSFPTSGQETQYF	TGTGCCAGCAGCTTCCCGACTAGCGGACAAGAGACCCAGTACTTC
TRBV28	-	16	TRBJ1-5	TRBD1	CASSSPGTGSNQPQHF	TGTGCCAGCAGCTCACCCGGGACAGGCAGCAATCAGCCCCAGCATTTT
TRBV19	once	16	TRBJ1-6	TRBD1	CASSDGTAIYNSPLHF	TGTGCCAGTAGTGACGGGACAGCTATCTATAATTCACCCCTCCACTTT
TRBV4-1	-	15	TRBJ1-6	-	CASSSRTAVNSPLHF	TGCGCCAGCAGCTCGAGGACCGCAGTAAATTCACCCCTCCACTTT
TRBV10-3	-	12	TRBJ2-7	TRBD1	CAIRDAGGEQYF	TGTGCCATCAGGGACGCAGGGGGAGAGCAGTACTTC
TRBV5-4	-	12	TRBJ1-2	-	CASSLEGYGYTF	TGTGCCAGCAGCTTGGAGGGGTATGGCTACACCTTC
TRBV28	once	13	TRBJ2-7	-	CASSFPGAYEQYF	TGTGCCAGCAGTTTTCCGGGGGCCTACGAGCAGTACTTC
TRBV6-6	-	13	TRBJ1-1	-	CASTTGQHTEAFF	TGTGCCAGCACCACGGGGCAGCACACTGAAGCTTTCTTT
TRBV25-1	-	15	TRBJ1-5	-	CASSDVGGSNQPQHF	TGTGCCAGCAGTGATGTGGGAGGAAGCAATCAGCCCCAGCATTTT
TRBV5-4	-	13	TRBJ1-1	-	CASSLSRNTEAFF	TGTGCCAGCAGCTTGTCGAGAAACACTGAAGCTTTCTTT
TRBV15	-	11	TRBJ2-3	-	CATRDTDTQYF	TGTGCCACGAGGGACACAGATACGCAGTATTTT
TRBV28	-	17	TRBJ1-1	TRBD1	CASRLMAQGGRNTEAFF	TGTGCCAGCAGGTTAATGGCCCAGGGGGGAAGGAACACTGAAGCTTTCTTT
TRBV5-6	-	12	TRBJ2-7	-	CASNSNLGEQYF	TGTGCCAGCAATTCCAATCTAGGGGAGCAGTACTTC
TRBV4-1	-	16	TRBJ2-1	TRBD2	CASSQVKAGGSNEQFF	TGCGCCAGCAGCCAAGTCAAAGCGGGAGGGTCTAATGAGCAGTTCTTC
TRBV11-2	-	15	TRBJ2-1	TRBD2	CASSFLAGAYNEQFF	TGTGCCAGCAGCTTCCTAGCGGGGGCCTACAATGAGCAGTTCTTC
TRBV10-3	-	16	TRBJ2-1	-	CAISGRLDGLYNEQFF	TGTGCCATCAGTGGGAGGCTAGACGGGTTGTACAATGAGCAGTTCTTC
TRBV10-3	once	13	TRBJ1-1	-	CAIRSDKNTEAFF	TGTGCCATCAGATCTGACAAGAACACTGAAGCTTTCTTT
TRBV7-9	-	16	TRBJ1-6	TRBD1	CASSLGQGSGNSPLHF	TGTGCCAGCAGCTTGGGACAGGGAAGCGGGAATTCACCCCTCCACTTT
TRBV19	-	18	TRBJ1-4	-	CASSIAPGRSATNEKLFF	TGTGCCAGTAGTATAGCTCCGGGCAGGAGTGCAACTAATGAAAAACTGTTTTTT
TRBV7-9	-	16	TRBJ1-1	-	CASSLDPGGRDTEAFF	TGTGCCAGCAGCTTAGACCCGGGGGGCCGAGACACTGAAGCTTTCTTT
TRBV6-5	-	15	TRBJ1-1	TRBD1	CASSTPRTGKTEAFF	TGTGCCAGCAGTACCCCCCGGACAGGAAAGACTGAAGCTTTCTTT
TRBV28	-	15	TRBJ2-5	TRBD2	CASSFLAGGGETQYF	TGTGCCAGCAGTTTTTTAGCGGGGGGCGGAGAGACCCAGTACTTC
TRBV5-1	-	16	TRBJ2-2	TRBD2	CASSLSGLAGAGELFF	TGCGCCAGCAGCTTGTCCGGACTAGCGGGGGCCGGGGAGCTGTTTTTT
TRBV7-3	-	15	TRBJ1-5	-	CASSCPGCRNQPQHF	TGTGCCAGCAGCTGCCCGGGGTGCCGGAATCAGCCCCAGCATTTT
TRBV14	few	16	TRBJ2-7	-	CASSQKTGFGYYEQYF	TGTGCCAGCAGCCAAAAAACAGGGTTTGGGTACTACGAGCAGTACTTC